The 8 T cell receptor beta chains below were found in one sample sequenced in a study of blood T cell repertoires in COVID-19. The repertoire was sequenced with immunoSEQ multiplex PCR; TCRdb's copy has only in-frame clones and lacks some. Among about 150,000 clones, around 89% were seen once, and the ten largest hold 2.5% to 3.5%. Source material: peripheral blood. Receptor source: a woman aged 60 to 75 with active COVID-19.

This sequence joins TRBV19 and TRBJ1-5; TRBD1 matches at 8 bases. The V segment lost 5 bases and the J segment 8 bases; nucleotides outside the gene matches: 14. Germline V CDR1 and CDR2: LNHDA, SQIVND (reference sequence). The CDR3 contains 16 residues. The DNA of the CDR3 is TGTGCCAGTAGTCCACGGACAGGGACCCCTCTAAAGCCCCAGCATTTT. Its protein product is CASSPRTGTPLKPQHF.

The J gene is TRBJ1-1, the V gene TRBV6-5; TRBD1 might be the D (6 bases). Germline CDR1 and CDR2: MNHEY and SVGAGI. V lost 6 bases, J lost 7 bases, and 18 bases lay in between. The CDR3 runs to 14 residues. This CDR3 is CASRSYRDGGEAFF. CDR3 nucleotide sequence: TGTGCCAGCAGGTCCTACAGGGATGGGGGTGAAGCTTTCTTT.

The CDR3 DNA follows: TGTGCCAGCAGCTTACAGCGGGAGGCGGGCGAGCAGTACTTC. It encodes CASSLQREAGEQYF. The chain has TRBV5-4 and TRBJ2-7, with TRBD2 matching over 9 bases. This CDR3 region has 14 residues. Germline lookup yields CDR1 SGHNT and CDR2 YYREEE (reference sequence). After removal of 2 bases from V and 6 bases from J, the junction contained 6 bases not matched to a gene.

This chain joins TRBV27 and TRBJ2-7, with a possible D match to TRBD1 (6 bases). Germline V lookup: CDR1 MNHEY, CDR2 SMNVEV (reference sequence). Trimming took 6 bases from V and 3 from J, leaving 12 bases between them. The CDR3 length is 13 residues. The CDR3 nucleotides read TGTGCCAGCAGCGCCGGACAGCGCTACGAGCAGTACTTC. Translation: CASSAGQRYEQYF.

This chain links TRBV2 with TRBJ2-7; the match to TRBD1 covers 7 bases. Germline V gene sequence: CDR1 SNHLY, CDR2 FYNNEI. V dropped 7 bases and J dropped 2; count of bases not matched to a gene: 8. The CDR3 runs 14 residues. CDR3: CASTIGTDTYEQYF. The CDR3 DNA sequence: TGTGCCAGCACCATCGGGACAGACACCTACGAGCAGTACTTC.

The CDR3 spells CASSQVGGETQYF. The CDR3 DNA follows: TGTGCCAGCAGCCAAGTCGGGGGGGAGACCCAGTACTTC. The V and J genes are TRBV3-1 (or the pseudogene TRBV3-2) and TRBJ2-5; TRBD2 matches 7 bases. V shed 1 base, J shed 5 bases, and the junction held 1 base outside the gene matches. CDR1 and CDR2 from the germline V gene are LGHDT and YNNKEL (reference sequence). This CDR3 spans 13 amino acids.

The genes are TRBV19 and TRBJ2-1; TRBD2 matches at 7 bases. Germline V lookup: CDR1 LNHDA, CDR2 SQIVND (reference sequence). This CDR3 has 14 residues. V trimming: 6 bases; J trimming: 4 bases; junction bases outside the gene matches: 6. CDR3 coding DNA: TGTGCCAGTAGCCAAGCGGGATTATACAATGAGCAGTTCTTC. This encodes CASSQAGLYNEQFF.

The chain recombines TRBV27 with TRBJ2-3; 7 bases are a match to TRBD2. Unmatched junction bases numbered 8, after V lost 7 bases and J lost 10 bases. CDR3 length: 12 residues. Germline-derived CDR1 and CDR2 are MNHEY and SMNVEV (reference sequence). The DNA of the CDR3 is TGTGCCAGCACCAATCCAGGGAGGGCGCAGTATTTT. This codes for CASTNPGRAQYF.